This T cell receptor beta chain was found in a study of T cell clones after liver transplantation. Points from the study as a whole: The donor-reactive repertoire was only partly measurable in two subjects, lacking donor cells.

Thawed unstimulated PBMCs were FACS-sorted by CD3, CD4 and CD8 into two populations. V was clipped by 2 bases and J by 1 base, with 10 bases between them. The CDR3 runs to 14 residues. Germline loops: CDR1 SGHRS, CDR2 YFSETQ. Here immunoSEQ multiplex PCR was the method, and the copy in TCRdb shows in-frame clones only, minus some. The sample has around 100,000 clones, about 81% seen once; the top ten hold about 2.6%. About this clone itself: As yet, its antigen is unknown.

The chain carries TRBV5-1 and TRBJ2-7; perhaps TRBD1 as D (6 bases). This TCR came from a human patient who received a liver transplant. Some T cells may arise from the graft donor. Sequenced here: CD4+ T cells from blood, sampled 45 to 50 months after liver transplant. The CDR3 is CASSFPGTSYEQYF. The CDR3 DNA follows: TGCGCCAGCAGCTTCCCCGGGACATCCTACGAGCAGTACTTC.